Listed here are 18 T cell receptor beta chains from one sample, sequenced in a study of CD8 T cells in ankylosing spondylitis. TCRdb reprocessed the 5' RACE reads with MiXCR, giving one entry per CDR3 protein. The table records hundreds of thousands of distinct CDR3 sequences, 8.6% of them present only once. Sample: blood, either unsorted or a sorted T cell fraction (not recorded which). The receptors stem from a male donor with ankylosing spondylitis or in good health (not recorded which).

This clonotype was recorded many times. Here the CDR3 DNA reads TGTGCCAGCAGCTTGGTGGCCAGGAACACTGAAGCTTTCTTT. Translating it yields CASSLVARNTEAFF. The chain has TRBV5-6 and TRBJ1-1; D ambiguous. CDR3 length: 14 residues. V shed 0 bases and J shed 1 base, with 7 bases lying between them. The germline V gene has CDR1 SGHDT and CDR2 YYEEEE.

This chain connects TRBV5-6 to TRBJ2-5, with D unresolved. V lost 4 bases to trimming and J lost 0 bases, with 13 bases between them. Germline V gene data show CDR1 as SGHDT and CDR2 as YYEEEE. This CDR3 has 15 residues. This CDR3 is CASSAVGAYQETQYF. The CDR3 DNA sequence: TGTGCCAGCAGCGCAGTGGGCGCCTACCAAGAGACCCAGTACTTC. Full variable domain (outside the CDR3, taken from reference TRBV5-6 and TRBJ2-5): DAGVTQSPTHLIKTRGQQVTLRCSPKSGHDTVSWYQQALGQGPQFIFQYYEEEERQRGNFPDRFSGHQFPNYSSELNVNALLLGDSALYLCASSAVGAYQETQYFGPGTRLLVL.

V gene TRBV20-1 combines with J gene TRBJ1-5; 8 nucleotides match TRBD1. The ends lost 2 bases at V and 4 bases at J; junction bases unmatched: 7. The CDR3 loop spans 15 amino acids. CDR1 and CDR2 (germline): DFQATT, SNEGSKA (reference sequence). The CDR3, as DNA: TGCAGTGCTAGAATTACAGGGGGTTCAAATCAGCCCCAGCATTTT. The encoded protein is CSARITGGSNQPQHF.

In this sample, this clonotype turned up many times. This CDR3 reads CASSQKVRSGESYEQYF. CDR3 bases: TGTGCCAGCAGCCAAAAAGTACGTAGCGGGGAGTCCTACGAGCAGTACTTC. The chain employs TRBV7-8 and TRBJ2-7; 8 nucleotides agree with TRBD2. Germline loops: CDR1 SGHVS, CDR2 FQNEAQ. Trimming cost V 5 bases and J 1 base; bases outside gene matches: 13. The CDR3 consists of 17 residues.

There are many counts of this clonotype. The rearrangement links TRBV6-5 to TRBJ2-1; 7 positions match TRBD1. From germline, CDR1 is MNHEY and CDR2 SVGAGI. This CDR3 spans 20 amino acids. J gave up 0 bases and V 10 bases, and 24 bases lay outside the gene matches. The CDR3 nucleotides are TGTGCCACTAGTCAGGGTGGACAGGCGTTCGTCGAGAGCTCCTACAATGAGCAGTTCTTC. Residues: CATSQGGQAFVESSYNEQFF.

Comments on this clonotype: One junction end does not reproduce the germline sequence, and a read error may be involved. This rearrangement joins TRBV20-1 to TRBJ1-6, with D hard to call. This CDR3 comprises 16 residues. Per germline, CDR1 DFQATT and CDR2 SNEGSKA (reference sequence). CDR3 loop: CSARDSAVGSNSPVHF. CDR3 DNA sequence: TGCAGTGCTAGAGACAGTGCTGTCGGGTCGAATTCACCCGTCCACTTT.

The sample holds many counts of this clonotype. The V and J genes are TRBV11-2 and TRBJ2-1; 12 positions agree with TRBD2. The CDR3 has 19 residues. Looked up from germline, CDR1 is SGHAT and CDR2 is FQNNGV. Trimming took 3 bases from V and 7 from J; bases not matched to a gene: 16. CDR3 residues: CASSFPREMTSGSSNEQFF. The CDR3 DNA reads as TGTGCCAGCAGCTTCCCGAGAGAGATGACTAGCGGGAGTTCTAATGAGCAGTTCTTC.

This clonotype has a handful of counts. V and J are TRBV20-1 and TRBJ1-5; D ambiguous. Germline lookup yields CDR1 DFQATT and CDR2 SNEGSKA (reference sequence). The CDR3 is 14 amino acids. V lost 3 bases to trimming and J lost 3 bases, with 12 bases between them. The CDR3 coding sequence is TGCAGTGCTAGTCCGGAGGAGAACAATCAGCCCCAGCATTTT. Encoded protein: CSASPEENNQPQHF.

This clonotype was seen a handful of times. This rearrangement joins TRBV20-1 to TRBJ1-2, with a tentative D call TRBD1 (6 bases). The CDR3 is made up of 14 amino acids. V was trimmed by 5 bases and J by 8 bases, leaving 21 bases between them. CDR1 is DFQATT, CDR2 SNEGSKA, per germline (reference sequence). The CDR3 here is CSALQGHLLSGYTF. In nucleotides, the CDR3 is TGCAGTGCTCTCCAGGGACACTTGTTGAGCGGCTACACCTTC.

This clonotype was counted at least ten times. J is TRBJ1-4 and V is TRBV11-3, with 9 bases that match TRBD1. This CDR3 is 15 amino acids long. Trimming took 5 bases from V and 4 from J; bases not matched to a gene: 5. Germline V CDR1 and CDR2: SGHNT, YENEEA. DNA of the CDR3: TGTGCCAGCAGCCTTGGACAGGGGATTAATGAAAAACTGTTTTTT. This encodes CASSLGQGINEKLFF.

Written as DNA, the CDR3 is TGCAGTGCTCTTGAGATGACTCCCGGGAACACTGAAGCTTTCTTT. Residues: CSALEMTPGNTEAFF. The chain couples TRBV20-1 to TRBJ1-1; D remains ambiguous. CDR3 length: 15 residues. The V gene's germline CDR1 is DFQATT and CDR2 SNEGSKA (reference sequence). The ends were cut back, 5 bases at V and 1 base at J, with 17 bases in the middle.

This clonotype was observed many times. The CDR3 DNA reads as TGTGCCAGCAGCTTAGGCCTCTCTACTACAGGTACCTACGAGCAGTACTTC. Translated, it gives CASSLGLSTTGTYEQYF. J is TRBJ2-7 and V is TRBV7-9; tentative D call: TRBD1 (5 bases). CDR3 size: 17 residues. CDR1 SEHNR and CDR2 FQNEAQ come from the germline V gene (reference sequence). Trimming removed 1 base at V and 2 bases at J, with 18 bases between.

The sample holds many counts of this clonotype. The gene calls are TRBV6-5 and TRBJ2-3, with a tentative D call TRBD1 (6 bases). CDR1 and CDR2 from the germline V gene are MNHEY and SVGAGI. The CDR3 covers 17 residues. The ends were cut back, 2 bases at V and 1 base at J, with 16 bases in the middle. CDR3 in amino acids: CASSYSPPGHRTDTQYF. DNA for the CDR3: TGTGCCAGCAGTTACAGTCCCCCGGGACACCGCACAGATACGCAGTATTTT.

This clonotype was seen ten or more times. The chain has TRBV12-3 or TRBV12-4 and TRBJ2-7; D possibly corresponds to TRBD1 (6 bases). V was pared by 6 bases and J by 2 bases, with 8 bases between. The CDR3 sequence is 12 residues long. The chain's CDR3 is CASSHRAYEQYF. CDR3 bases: TGTGCCAGCAGCCACAGGGCCTACGAGCAGTACTTC.

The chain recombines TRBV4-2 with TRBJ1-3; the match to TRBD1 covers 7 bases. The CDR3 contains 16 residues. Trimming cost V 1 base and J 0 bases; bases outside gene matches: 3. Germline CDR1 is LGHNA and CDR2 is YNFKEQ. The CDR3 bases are TGTGCCAGCAGCCAAGCGACAGGGAGCTCTGGAAACACCATATATTTT. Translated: CASSQATGSSGNTIYF.

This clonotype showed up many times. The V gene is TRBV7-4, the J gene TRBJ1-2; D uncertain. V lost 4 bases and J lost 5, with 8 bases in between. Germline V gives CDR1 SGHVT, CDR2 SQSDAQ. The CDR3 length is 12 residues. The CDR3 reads CASSSTVYGYTF. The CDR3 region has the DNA TGTGCCAGCAGCTCAACAGTATATGGCTACACCTTC.

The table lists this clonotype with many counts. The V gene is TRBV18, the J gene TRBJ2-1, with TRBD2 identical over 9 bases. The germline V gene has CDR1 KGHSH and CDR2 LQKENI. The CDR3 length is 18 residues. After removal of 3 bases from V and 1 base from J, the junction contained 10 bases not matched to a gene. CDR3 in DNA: TGTGCCAGCTCACCTCAGGAGTCTAGCGGGGCATCCTACAATGAGCAGTTCTTC. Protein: CASSPQESSGASYNEQFF.

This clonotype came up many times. The CDR3 loop is CASSQGSGGVQPQHF. The CDR3 DNA reads as TGTGCCAGCAGCCAAGGGTCAGGGGGGGTTCAGCCCCAGCATTTT. The chain employs TRBV3-1 and TRBJ1-5, with 7 bases aligning to TRBD1. Unmatched junction bases numbered 6, after V lost 1 base and J lost 6 bases. This CDR3 has 15 amino acids. The germline gives CDR1 LGHDT, CDR2 YNNKEL (reference sequence).